Here is one T cell receptor (beta chain) with its context. CDR1 and CDR2 (germline): SGDLS, YYNGEE. Losses at the gene ends were 1 base for V and 0 bases for J; bases not matched to a gene: 10. The CDR3 runs to 19 residues. The sample originates from a study of blood T cell repertoires in COVID-19. Repertoires were generated with immunoSEQ multiplex PCR, while TCRdb's copy carries only in-frame clones and drops some. The sample includes about 410,000 clones, around 89% of them seen just once. Source material: peripheral blood. The V call is TRBV9, the J call TRBJ2-1; 10 nucleotides align to TRBD2. This clonotype originated in a woman aged 40 to 49 with COVID-19, enrolled during active disease. The CDR3 sequence is CASSVRGAGGPSSYNEQFF. The CDR3 coding sequence is TGTGCCAGCAGCGTAAGGGGAGCGGGGGGGCCATCCTCCTACAATGAGCAGTTCTTC. The variable domain in full, with the rest retrieved from reference TRBV9 and TRBJ2-1, is DSGVTQTPKHLITATGQRVTLRCSPRSGDLSVYWYQQSLDQGLQFLIQYYNGEERAKGNILERFSAQQFPDLHSELNLSSLELGDSALYFCASSVRGAGGPSSYNEQFFGPGTRLTVL.